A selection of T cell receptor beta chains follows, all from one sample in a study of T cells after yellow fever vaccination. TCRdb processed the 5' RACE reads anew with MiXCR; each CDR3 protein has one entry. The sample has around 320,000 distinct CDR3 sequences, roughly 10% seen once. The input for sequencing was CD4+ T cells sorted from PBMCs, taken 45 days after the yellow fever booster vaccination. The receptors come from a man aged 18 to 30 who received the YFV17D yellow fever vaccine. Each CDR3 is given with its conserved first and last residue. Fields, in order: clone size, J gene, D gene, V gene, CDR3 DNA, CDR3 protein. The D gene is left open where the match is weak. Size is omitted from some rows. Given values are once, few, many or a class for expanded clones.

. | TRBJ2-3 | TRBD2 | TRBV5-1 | TGCGCCAGCAGCTTGGCCAGCGGGGCACCAGATACGCAGTATTTT | CASSLASGAPDTQYF
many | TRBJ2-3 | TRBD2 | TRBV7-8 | TGTGCCAGCAGCTACCCCCTACTAGCGGGGGCCACAGATACGCAGTATTTT | CASSYPLLAGATDTQYF
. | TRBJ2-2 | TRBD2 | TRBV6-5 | TGTGCCAGCAGGGCACTAGCGGCCACCGGGGAGCTGTTTTTT | CASRALAATGELFF
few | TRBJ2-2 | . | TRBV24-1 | TGTGCCACCAGTGATCCCGGCGGAATGAACACCGGGGAGCTGTTTTTT | CATSDPGGMNTGELFF
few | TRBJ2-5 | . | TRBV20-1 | TGCAGTGCTAGCGGGGAGCTTGCCCAGTACTTC | CSASGELAQYF
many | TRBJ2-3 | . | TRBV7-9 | TGTGCCAGCAGCTTGAAAGATACGCAGTATTTT | CASSLKDTQYF
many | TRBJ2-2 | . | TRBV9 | TGTGCCAGCAGCGTGGGCGGGGTTAACACCGGGGAGCTGTTTTTT | CASSVGGVNTGELFF
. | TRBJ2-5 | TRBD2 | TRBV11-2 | TGTGCCAGCAGCTTAGGGAGCGGGGGGGCACAAGAGACCCAGTACTTC | CASSLGSGGAQETQYF
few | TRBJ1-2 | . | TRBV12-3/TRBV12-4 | TGTGCCAGCAGCCCATTTACAGGGAACTATGGCTACACCTTC | CASSPFTGNYGYTF
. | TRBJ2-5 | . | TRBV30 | TGTGCCTGGAGCCTTACCCGAGAGACCCAGTACTTC | CAWSLTRETQYF
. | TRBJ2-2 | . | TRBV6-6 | TGTGCCAGCAGTTATCGGGCGAACACCGGGGAGCTGTTTTTT | CASSYRANTGELFF
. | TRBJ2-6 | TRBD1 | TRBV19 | TGTGCCAGTGCCGAACAGGGGGCGAGAGGGGCCAACGTCCTGACTTTC | CASAEQGARGANVLTF
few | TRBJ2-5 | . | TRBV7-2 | TGTGCCAGCAGCTTAAATCGGGGATGGGAGACCCAGTACTTC | CASSLNRGWETQYF
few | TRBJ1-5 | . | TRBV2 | TGTGCCAGCAATAGGGATAGCAATCAGCCCCAGCATTTT | CASNRDSNQPQHF
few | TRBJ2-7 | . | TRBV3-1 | TGTGCCAGCGGCCAGGGGATCTCCTACGAGCAGTACTTC | CASGQGISYEQYF
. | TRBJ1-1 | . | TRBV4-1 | TGCGCCAGCAGCCAAGGCGAGGGGGACATGAACACTGAAGCTTTCTTT | CASSQGEGDMNTEAFF
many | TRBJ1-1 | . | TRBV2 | TGTGCCAGCAGTGGGGGCATGAACACTGAAGCTTTCTTT | CASSGGMNTEAFF
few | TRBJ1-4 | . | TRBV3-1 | TGTGCCAGCAGCCAAGTGGTTTCCGCTAATGAAAAACTGTTTTTT | CASSQVVSANEKLFF
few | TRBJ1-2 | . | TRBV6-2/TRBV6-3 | TGTGCCAGCAGTTACGTGCGGACGACCTATGGCTACACCTTC | CASSYVRTTYGYTF
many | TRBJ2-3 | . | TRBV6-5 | TGTGCCAGCAGTTTCGTAGGCACAGATACGCAGTATTTT | CASSFVGTDTQYF
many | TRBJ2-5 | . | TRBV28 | TGTGCCAGCAGTCTAGATTTGGAGACCCAGTACTTC | CASSLDLETQYF
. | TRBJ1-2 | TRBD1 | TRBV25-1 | TGTGCCAGCAGTGCACAGGGGGTGAAAGGCTACACCTTC | CASSAQGVKGYTF
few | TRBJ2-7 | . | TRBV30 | TGTGCCTGGAGCCAGGGAGTAGAGCAGTACTTC | CAWSQGVEQYF
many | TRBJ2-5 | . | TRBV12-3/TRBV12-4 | TGTGCCAGCAGCCCGAGTAGGGCATCAGAGACCCAGTACTTC | CASSPSRASETQYF
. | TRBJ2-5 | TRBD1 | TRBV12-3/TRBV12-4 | TGTGCCAGCACCCGACAGGGGGCGATCCAAGAGACCCAGTACTTC | CASTRQGAIQETQYF
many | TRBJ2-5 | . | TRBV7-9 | TGTGCCAGCAGCTTATCGCCCAGGGGTGAGACCCAGTACTTC | CASSLSPRGETQYF
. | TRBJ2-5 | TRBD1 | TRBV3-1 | TGTGCCAGCGAAAACAGGGGGTTAGAGACCCAGTACTTC | CASENRGLETQYF
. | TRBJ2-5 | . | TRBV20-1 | TGCAGTGCTAGCCGGGACCGGGGGACCCAGTACTTC | CSASRDRGTQYF
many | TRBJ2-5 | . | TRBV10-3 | TGTGCCATCAGTGAGAACACAGGGACCGAGACCCAGTACTTC | CAISENTGTETQYF
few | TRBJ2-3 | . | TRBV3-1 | TGTGCCAGCAGCCAGCAGGTCCAATCTTTAGATACGCAGTATTTT | CASSQQVQSLDTQYF
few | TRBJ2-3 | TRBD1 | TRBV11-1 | TGTGCCAGCAGCTTGGGGGACAGGGGTTCAGATACGCAGTATTTT | CASSLGDRGSDTQYF
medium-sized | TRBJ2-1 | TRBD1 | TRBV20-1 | TGCAGTGCTTCCCCATCAAGGACAGGGCAGTTCTTC | CSASPSRTGQFF
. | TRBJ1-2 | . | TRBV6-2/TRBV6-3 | TGTGCCAGCAGCCGGGGATACTATGGCTACACCTTC | CASSRGYYGYTF
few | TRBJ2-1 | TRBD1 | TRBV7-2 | TGTGCCAGCACCCAAAGGACAGGGCGGTACAATGAGCAGTTCTTC | CASTQRTGRYNEQFF
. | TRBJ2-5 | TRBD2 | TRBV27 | TGTGCCAGCAGTTTCGTCCTAGCGGGCAGAGAGACCCAGTACTTC | CASSFVLAGRETQYF